The 29 T cell receptor beta chains below all came from one sample that was sequenced in a study of T cell responses to AZD1222 COVID-19 vaccine. The assay was immunoSEQ multiplex PCR, and TCRdb's table has in-frame clones only and misses some. The sample holds approximately 120,000 clones, approximately 87% seen once. The sample consisted of peripheral blood, taken on day 0 of AZD1222 vaccination. These receptors originate from an adult in good health.

This rearrangement joins TRBV6-6 to TRBJ2-3; no clear D gene. There are 14 residues in the CDR3. The germline CDR1 and CDR2 sequences are MNHNY and SVGAGI (reference sequence). Trimming took off 6 bases at V and 4 bases at J, with 14 bases between the two ends. In DNA, the CDR3 is TGTGCCAGCAGAGACGTGGGCTACGCAGATACGCAGTATTTT. The encoded protein is CASRDVGYADTQYF.

This sequence joins TRBV27 and TRBJ2-7; D remains ambiguous. From germline, CDR1 is MNHEY and CDR2 SMNVEV (reference sequence). V was pared by 0 bases and J by 6 bases, with 15 bases between. The CDR3 has 15 amino acids. The CDR3 DNA reads as TGTGCCAGCAGTTTATCGCCCTCCAAGGGTCTCGAGCAGTACTTC. It translates to CASSLSPSKGLEQYF.

This chain uses TRBV2 with TRBJ1-4; the match to TRBD1 covers 7 bases. The CDR3 spans 15 residues. CDR1 is SNHLY, CDR2 FYNNEI, per germline. V shed 1 base and J 7 bases; nucleotides not matched to a gene: 6. The CDR3 sequence is CASSEGDRDSEKLFF. The CDR3 nucleotides read TGTGCCAGCAGTGAAGGAGACAGGGATTCTGAAAAACTGTTTTTT.

This chain links TRBV18 with TRBJ2-7, with D maybe TRBD1 (5 bases). Germline V gives CDR1 KGHSH, CDR2 LQKENI. Trimming stripped 3 bases from V and 0 bases from J, with 9 bases between. The CDR3 has 14 amino acids. The CDR3 spells CASSPARVSYEQYF. The CDR3 DNA reads TGTGCCAGCTCACCGGCCAGGGTCTCCTACGAGCAGTACTTC.

The chain combines TRBV2 with TRBJ2-3, with D tentatively TRBD1 (5 bases). V was trimmed by 5 bases and J by 4 bases, leaving 16 bases between them. CDR3 length equals 15 residues. Germline loops: CDR1 SNHLY, CDR2 FYNNEI. The CDR3 loop is CASSRIPGLADTQYF. CDR3 nucleotide sequence: TGTGCCAGCAGTAGGATCCCAGGGCTAGCAGATACGCAGTATTTT.

This sequence joins TRBV27 and TRBJ1-2; 7 nucleotides align to TRBD1. Germline lookup yields CDR1 MNHEY and CDR2 SMNVEV (reference sequence). V shed 5 bases and J 5 bases; nucleotides not matched to a gene: 11. The length of the CDR3 is 15 residues. CDR3 in DNA: TGTGCCAGCAGTCCCAGGGGGTCTTCCGCTTATGGCTACACCTTC. Protein sequence: CASSPRGSSAYGYTF.

CDR3 amino acids: CASSYRGNSEKLFF. The CDR3 DNA reads TGCGCCAGCAGTTACAGGGGAAATAGTGAAAAACTGTTTTTT. The chain recombines TRBV4-3 with TRBJ1-4; 7 positions match TRBD1. The CDR3 consists of 14 residues. V lost 6 bases to trimming and J lost 7 bases; unmatched junction nucleotides: 8. Germline lookup yields CDR1 LGHNA and CDR2 YSLEER.

CDR3 sequence reads: CASSPKSIQFF. Written as DNA, the CDR3 is TGTGCCAGCTCACCGAAATCCATCCAGTTCTTC. The chain uses TRBV18 and TRBJ2-1; no firm D call. The V gene's germline CDR1 is KGHSH and CDR2 LQKENI. This CDR3 has 11 amino acids. With 3 bases removed from V and 13 bases from J, the gap between germline ends came to 10 bases.

The rearrangement links TRBV18 to TRBJ2-1; 11 bases match TRBD2. Germline V gene lookup returns CDR1 KGHSH and CDR2 LQKENI. The CDR3 covers 16 residues. The V and J ends lost 0 bases and 9 bases, in that order; junction bases with no gene match: 7. CDR3 region: CASSPPKLAGAVEQFF. CDR3 coding DNA: TGTGCCAGCTCACCACCGAAACTAGCGGGAGCGGTTGAGCAGTTCTTC.

The rearrangement links TRBV5-6 to TRBJ2-3, with D tentatively TRBD1 (5 bases). Looked up from germline, CDR1 is SGHDT and CDR2 is YYEEEE. The CDR3 is made up of 16 amino acids. Deletions cut 0 bases from V and 4 bases from J, with 15 bases between. Here the CDR3 DNA reads TGTGCCAGCAGCTTGGGGGGCGCGTTAGTGGCAGATACGCAGTATTTT. Its translation is CASSLGGALVADTQYF. The full variable domain, completed using reference TRBV5-6 and TRBJ2-3, is DAGVTQSPTHLIKTRGQQVTLRCSPKSGHDTVSWYQQALGQGPQFIFQYYEEEERQRGNFPDRFSGHQFPNYSSELNVNALLLGDSALYLCASSLGGALVADTQYFGPGTRLTVL.

The chain recombines TRBV14 with TRBJ1-1; unclear D gene. The CDR3 consists of 13 residues. The V gene's germline CDR1 is SGHDN and CDR2 FVKESK. Trimming cost V 0 bases and J 11 bases, with 13 bases left between them. CDR3 in amino acids: CASSQEPSERAFF. Here the CDR3 DNA reads TGTGCCAGCAGCCAAGAACCCTCTGAGAGGGCTTTCTTT.

J is TRBJ2-7 and V is TRBV2; D unclear. The CDR3 covers 15 residues. Germline V gene data show CDR1 as SNHLY and CDR2 as FYNNEI. Trimming removed 5 bases at V and 4 bases at J, with 18 bases between. This chain's CDR3 is CASSTLPPKGYEQYF. The DNA for the CDR3 is TGTGCCAGCAGTACCCTCCCCCCTAAGGGATACGAGCAGTACTTC.

The DNA of the CDR3 is TGTGCCAGCAGCTCAACGGGACAGGGCTACGAGCAGTACTTC. Amino acid sequence: CASSSTGQGYEQYF. The V gene is TRBV5-6, the J gene TRBJ2-7; 9 bases align to TRBD1. V was pared by 3 bases and J by 3 bases, with 4 bases of the junction left unmatched. Germline loops: CDR1 SGHDT, CDR2 YYEEEE. The CDR3 is made up of 14 amino acids.

The chain combines TRBV4-1 with TRBJ2-3; D gene ambiguous. The CDR3 has 16 residues. Germline lookup yields CDR1 MGHRA and CDR2 YSYEKL. Trimming took 0 bases from V and 0 from J, leaving 10 bases between them. The CDR3 reads CASSQDWRASTDTQYF. CDR3 bases: TGCGCCAGCAGCCAAGACTGGCGAGCTAGCACAGATACGCAGTATTTT.

The CDR3 loop reads CASSRTRGYEQYF. The CDR3 DNA is TGTGCCAGCAGCCGGACCAGGGGCTACGAGCAGTACTTC. The V and J genes are TRBV7-8 and TRBJ2-7, with D perhaps matching TRBD1 (6 bases). Deletions cut 5 bases from V and 3 bases from J, with 11 bases between. This CDR3 is built from 13 residues. Germline V gene sequence: CDR1 SGHVS, CDR2 FQNEAQ.

The CDR3 nucleotides are TGTGCCAGCAGCCCGGCGGGGGGGGCGAACACCGGGGAGCTGTTTTTT. Translated, it gives CASSPAGGANTGELFF. The J gene is TRBJ2-2, the V gene TRBV7-2; 9 bases are a match to TRBD2. V was clipped by 5 bases and J by 0 bases; unmatched bases: 4. This CDR3 spans 16 amino acids. CDR1 and CDR2 (germline): SGHTA, FQGNSA.

The V gene is TRBV12-3 or TRBV12-4, the J gene TRBJ1-3; D unresolved. The CDR3 covers 12 residues. Trimming cost V 7 bases and J 4 bases, with 8 bases left between them. DNA of the CDR3: TGTGCCAGCACTATTGCGGGAAACACCATATATTTT. Translation: CASTIAGNTIYF.

The DNA of the CDR3 is TGTGCCAGCAGCTCTTTTCGGGGGCCCTCTGGAAACACCATATATTTT. Amino acid sequence: CASSSFRGPSGNTIYF. V usage is TRBV7-9 and J usage is TRBJ1-3, with a possible D match to TRBD1 (6 bases). This CDR3 contains 16 residues. Germline CDR1 is SEHNR and CDR2 is FQNEAQ (reference sequence). The ends were cut back, 4 bases at V and 0 bases at J, with 13 bases in the middle.

The chain carries TRBV7-2 and TRBJ2-2, with TRBD2 matching over 13 bases. This CDR3 has 18 residues. CDR1 is SGHTA and CDR2 is FQGNSA in the germline V gene. Trimming took 1 base from V and 7 from J; bases not matched to a gene: 9. CDR3 in DNA: TGTGCCAGCAGCTTAGTTCTAAGGACTAGCGGGAGATACGGGGAGCTGTTTTTT. As protein: CASSLVLRTSGRYGELFF.

This rearrangement joins TRBV5-1 to TRBJ2-7; 10 bases fit TRBD1. Trimming took 0 bases from V and 3 from J; bases not matched to a gene: 12. This CDR3 has 18 residues. Germline CDR1 reads SGHRS; CDR2 reads YFSETQ. The CDR3 is CASSLALFGTGDVYEQYF. As DNA, the CDR3 is TGCGCCAGCAGCTTGGCCTTATTTGGGACAGGGGATGTCTACGAGCAGTACTTC.

The chain employs TRBV4-2 and TRBJ1-1; D not certain. Germline V gene lookup returns CDR1 LGHNA and CDR2 YNFKEQ. The CDR3 is 14 amino acids. The V end was cut by 4 bases, the J end by 3 bases, with 12 bases between. CDR3 nucleotide sequence: TGTGCCAGCAGCCGGGAGCGGATGGACACTGAAGCTTTCTTT. Protein sequence: CASSRERMDTEAFF.

This sequence joins TRBV3-1 (or the pseudogene TRBV3-2) and TRBJ2-5; D may be TRBD2 (6 bases). The CDR3 covers 14 residues. The germline CDR1 and CDR2 sequences are LGHDT and YNNKEL (reference sequence). Trimming took 3 bases from V and 2 from J, leaving 10 bases between them. CDR3 in amino acids: CASSHRGSQETQYF. The CDR3 DNA follows: TGTGCCAGCAGCCACCGGGGGAGTCAAGAGACCCAGTACTTC.

The chain joins TRBV7-3 to TRBJ2-7; D remains ambiguous. Germline lookup yields CDR1 SGHTA and CDR2 FQGTGA. This CDR3 is built from 13 residues. Trimming removed 2 bases at V and 6 bases at J, with 11 bases between. Here the CDR3 DNA reads TGTGCCAGCAGCTTACTCCCTGACGGCGAGCAGTACTTC. Its protein product is CASSLLPDGEQYF.

CDR3 in DNA: TGTGCCAGCAGCGATCGACAGGGAAGGGACACTGAAGCTTTCTTT. Protein: CASSDRQGRDTEAFF. The gene calls are TRBV9 and TRBJ1-1; 7 bases match TRBD1. The germline V gene encodes CDR1 SGDLS and CDR2 YYNGEE. The CDR3 has 15 amino acids. V trimming: 3 bases; J trimming: 3 bases; junction bases outside the gene matches: 8. Full variable domain (missing parts from reference TRBV9 and TRBJ1-1): DSGVTQTPKHLITATGQRVTLRCSPRSGDLSVYWYQQSLDQGLQFLIQYYNGEERAKGNILERFSAQQFPDLHSELNLSSLELGDSALYFCASSDRQGRDTEAFFGQGTRLTVV.

The chain is built from TRBV7-2 and TRBJ2-7, with 13 bases identical to TRBD2. The ends lost 1 base at V and 3 bases at J; junction bases unmatched: 9. Germline CDR1 and CDR2: SGHTA and FQGNSA. The CDR3 extends over 18 amino acids. The CDR3 reads CASSLESGLAGSGYEQYF. CDR3 coding DNA: TGTGCCAGCAGCTTAGAGTCGGGACTAGCGGGATCAGGCTACGAGCAGTACTTC.

The J gene is TRBJ1-2, the V gene TRBV5-6; TRBD1 agrees at 7 bases. V trimming: 2 bases; J trimming: 8 bases; junction bases outside the gene matches: 3. The CDR3 sequence is 12 residues long. The germline V gene encodes CDR1 SGHDT and CDR2 YYEEEE. CDR3 protein: CASSFNRGGYTF. CDR3 DNA: TGTGCCAGCAGCTTCAACAGGGGCGGCTACACCTTC.

The chain employs TRBV11-3 and TRBJ2-3; TRBD2 matches at 8 bases. This CDR3 spans 15 amino acids. Germline loops: CDR1 SGHNT, CDR2 YENEEA. V was clipped by 5 bases and J by 1 base; unmatched bases: 5. This chain's CDR3 is CASSPGGGGTDTQYF. CDR3 sequence (DNA): TGTGCCAGCAGCCCCGGGGGGGGTGGCACAGATACGCAGTATTTT.

CDR3 region: CASSLAGNSAGELFF. The CDR3 DNA is TGTGCCAGCAGCTTGGCGGGGAATTCGGCCGGGGAGCTGTTTTTT. The rearrangement uses TRBV5-4 and TRBJ2-2; possible D gene TRBD2, 5 bases. The V end lost 0 bases, the J end lost 6 bases, and 12 bases lay between the germline ends. Germline-derived CDR1 and CDR2 are SGHNT and YYREEE (reference sequence). The CDR3 runs to 15 residues.

The chain joins TRBV28 to TRBJ2-2, with D possibly matching TRBD1 (6 bases). CDR3 length equals 16 residues. CDR1 is MDHEN and CDR2 is SYDVKM in the germline V gene. Deletions cut 4 bases from V and 2 bases from J, with 14 bases between. DNA of the CDR3: TGTGCCAGCAGTTCACCGGGACAAATAAACACCGGGGAGCTGTTTTTT. As protein: CASSSPGQINTGELFF.